This T cell receptor beta chain stems from a study of early T cells in non-severe SARS-CoV-2 infection. TCRdb redid the calling of the 5' RACE reads with MiXCR, one entry per CDR3 protein. Of 70,000 to 90,000 distinct CDR3 sequences in the sample, 12% were seen once. This clonotype has only a few counts. Germline lookup yields CDR1 MNHEY and CDR2 SVGEGT. Trimming shortened V by 4 bases and J by 1 base, and 11 bases separated the two germline ends. This CDR3 region has 14 residues. The chain carries TRBV6-2 or TRBV6-3 and TRBJ2-7; unclear D gene. Sequencing input: whole blood. The receptor's source is an adult who was a healthcare worker with PCR-confirmed SARS-CoV-2 infection or an uninfected control (not recorded which). This CDR3 is CASSSQRLSYEQYF. CDR3 DNA: TGTGCCAGCAGTTCCCAGAGGCTTTCCTACGAGCAGTACTTC.